The 32 T cell receptor beta chains given below trace back to one sample, sequenced in a study of cytomegalovirus exposure and HLA in healthy donors. This PCR relied on a set of 60 Vbeta primers and 13 Jbeta primers. Clones were sequenced by immunoSEQ multiplex PCR, and TCRdb holds only the in-frame ones, with some missing. The sample consists of 90,000 to 150,000 clones, about 78% of them appearing once. Sequencing was performed on PBMCs. All receptors come from a woman aged 40 to 50 in good health and CMV-seropositive.

The chain uses TRBV6-1 and TRBJ1-6; possible D gene TRBD1, 6 bases. CDR3 length equals 14 residues. Germline values: CDR1 MNHNS, CDR2 SASEGT. V gave up 5 bases and J gave up 7 bases, with 12 bases separating them. The chain's CDR3 is CASSYDRTNSPLHF. Written as DNA, the CDR3 is TGTGCCAGCAGTTATGACAGGACCAATTCACCCCTCCACTTT.

V and J are TRBV4-2 and TRBJ2-3; 9 bases are a match to TRBD2. The trim removed 0 bases at V and 6 bases at J, leaving 10 bases unmatched. The CDR3 is 17 residues long. In germline, CDR1 is LGHNA, CDR2 YNFKEQ. The CDR3 loop is CASSQDGGGASGDTQYF. CDR3 coding DNA: TGTGCCAGCAGCCAAGATGGCGGGGGGGCTTCTGGGGATACGCAGTATTTT.

This clone showed up just once. The V call is TRBV6-5, the J call TRBJ2-5; D might be TRBD2 (6 bases). Per germline, CDR1 MNHEY and CDR2 SVGAGI. V was pared by 7 bases and J by 0 bases, with 15 bases between. This CDR3 spans 15 amino acids. The CDR3 protein is CASTPGDSYQETQYF. The CDR3 nucleotides are TGTGCCAGCACCCCTGGGGACTCATACCAAGAGACCCAGTACTTC.

The genes are TRBV6-5 and TRBJ1-1, with D perhaps TRBD1 (6 bases). The CDR3 has 15 amino acids. Germline V lookup: CDR1 MNHEY, CDR2 SVGAGI. Between the trimmed V and J ends, which lost 4 bases and 3 bases, there was a span of 15 bases. For the CDR3, the DNA is TGTGCCAGCAGTTTACAGGGTGGGGCGGACACTGAAGCTTTCTTT. This codes for CASSLQGGADTEAFF.

V is TRBV7-2 and J is TRBJ1-5, with D possibly matching TRBD1 (6 bases). The CDR3 sequence is 15 residues long. CDR1 SGHTA and CDR2 FQGNSA come from the germline V gene. The V and J ends lost 1 base and 3 bases respectively, with 10 bases between them. CDR3 coding DNA: TGTGCCAGCAGCTTAGTTGGGGGCGACAATCAGCCCCAGCATTTT. Its translation is CASSLVGGDNQPQHF.

The chain couples TRBV9 to TRBJ2-2; D perhaps matches TRBD2 (6 bases). V lost 2 bases and J 8 bases, leaving 13 bases between the germline ends. Germline CDR1 reads SGDLS; CDR2 reads YYNGEE. The CDR3 consists of 14 residues. CDR3 in DNA: TGTGCCAGCAGCGTTAAACTAGCAGGTGGGGAGCTGTTTTTT. Encoded protein: CASSVKLAGGELFF.

The V call is TRBV5-1, the J call TRBJ2-2; the match to TRBD1 covers 10 bases. V trimming: 5 bases; J trimming: 5 bases; junction bases outside the gene matches: 9. Germline CDR1 is SGHRS and CDR2 is YFSETQ. The length of the CDR3 is 16 residues. In DNA, the CDR3 is TGCGCCAGCAGTTACGACAGGGGGCCGAGGACCGGGGAGCTGTTTTTT. Encoded protein: CASSYDRGPRTGELFF.

V and J are TRBV5-4 and TRBJ2-1; TRBD1 matches at 10 bases. With 4 bases clipped from V and 10 bases from J, the junction kept 14 bases outside the gene matches. CDR3 size: 16 residues. Germline loops: CDR1 SGHNT, CDR2 YYREEE (reference sequence). In DNA, the CDR3 is TGTGCCAGCAGCCGCACGGGGACAGGGGAGGGAGTGGAGCAGTTCTTC. The encoded protein is CASSRTGTGEGVEQFF.

V is TRBV9 and J is TRBJ2-1, with 8 bases that match TRBD2. This CDR3 is built from 17 residues. The germline gives CDR1 SGDLS, CDR2 YYNGEE. With 0 bases clipped from V and 3 bases from J, the junction kept 8 bases outside the gene matches. The DNA for the CDR3 is TGTGCCAGCAGCGTAGACGGGGGGGGTTTTTACTACAATGAGCAGTTCTTC. It specifies CASSVDGGGFYYNEQFF.

The chain recombines TRBV7-2 with TRBJ1-6, with 7 bases matching TRBD1. The CDR3 has 17 amino acids. Per the germline V gene, CDR1 is SGHTA and CDR2 is FQGNSA. Trimming removed 4 bases from V and 5 bases from J; junction bases left unmatched: 11. CDR3 in DNA: TGTGCCAGCAGCTCGGACAGGCTACGAGGGAATAATTCACCCCTCCACTTT. Translated: CASSSDRLRGNNSPLHF.

This clone was recorded a few times. This chain's CDR3 is CASSLRQGVIQETQYF. CDR3 nucleotide sequence: TGTGCCAGCAGCCTCCGACAGGGGGTGATCCAAGAGACCCAGTACTTC. The chain couples TRBV5-6 to TRBJ2-5; 9 bases are shared with TRBD1. The CDR3 spans 16 residues. CDR1 is SGHDT, CDR2 YYEEEE, per germline. J was trimmed by 1 base and V by 4 bases; bases with no gene match: 8.

This chain connects TRBV5-4 to TRBJ2-3; 9 positions agree with TRBD2. V was clipped by 5 bases and J by 4 bases; unmatched bases: 11. The length of the CDR3 is 16 residues. Germline V lookup: CDR1 SGHNT, CDR2 YYREEE (reference sequence). CDR3 nucleotides: TGTGCCAGCAGACCCCGGGGCGGGGGGGCCGCAGATACGCAGTATTTT. Its translation: CASRPRGGGAADTQYF.

V and J are TRBV5-1 and TRBJ2-7; 9 bases are a match to TRBD2. The CDR3 is 16 amino acids. The trim removed 0 bases at V and 3 bases at J, leaving 7 bases unmatched. The germline V gene encodes CDR1 SGHRS and CDR2 YFSETQ. The CDR3 bases are TGCGCCAGCAGCTTGGACCCCCTAGCGGGGAACTACGAGCAGTACTTC. This codes for CASSLDPLAGNYEQYF.

The sample holds one count of this clone. The rearrangement joins TRBV2 to TRBJ1-5; D not resolved. Looked up from germline, CDR1 is SNHLY and CDR2 is FYNNEI. V was shortened by 9 bases and J by 0 bases, with 9 bases between the two germline ends. The CDR3 is 13 amino acids. CDR3 DNA sequence: TGTGCCAGTCACAGATATAGCAATCAGCCCCAGCATTTT. This codes for CASHRYSNQPQHF. Combining the CDR3 with reference TRBV2 and TRBJ1-5 gives the whole variable domain EPEVTQTPSHQVTQMGQEVILRCVPISNHLYFYWYRQILGQKVEFLVSFYNNEISEKSEIFDDQFSVERPDGSNFTLKIRSTKLEDSAMYFCASHRYSNQPQHFGDGTRLSIL.

V usage is TRBV28 and J usage is TRBJ1-2, with 7 bases lining up with TRBD1. The V segment lost 4 bases and the J segment 4 bases; nucleotides outside the gene matches: 0. The CDR3 loop spans 12 amino acids. CDR1 is MDHEN and CDR2 is SYDVKM in the germline V gene. CDR3 nucleotide sequence: TGTGCCAGCAGTTGGGACAGCTATGGCTACACCTTC. It encodes CASSWDSYGYTF.

There are a few counts of this clone. This chain connects TRBV5-4 to TRBJ1-4, with D perhaps matching TRBD1 (5 bases). Germline-derived CDR1 and CDR2 are SGHNT and YYREEE (reference sequence). CDR3 length equals 15 residues. V was shortened by 1 base and J by 5 bases, with 12 bases between the two germline ends. The CDR3 loop reads CASSLISGGNEKLFF. For the CDR3, the DNA is TGTGCCAGCAGCTTGATATCGGGGGGGAATGAAAAACTGTTTTTT.

The chain links TRBV7-2 to TRBJ2-7; weak D call: TRBD1 (5 bases). This CDR3 spans 16 amino acids. Trimming cost V 2 bases and J 2 bases, with 16 bases left between them. Per germline, CDR1 SGHTA and CDR2 FQGNSA. The CDR3 protein is CASSLKDTALTYEQYF. In DNA, the CDR3 is TGTGCCAGCAGCTTAAAGGACACCGCGTTAACCTACGAGCAGTACTTC.

The chain couples TRBV19 to TRBJ1-1, with D possibly matching TRBD1 (5 bases). The germline V gene has CDR1 LNHDA and CDR2 SQIVND (reference sequence). Trimming pared 4 bases from V and 6 bases from J, leaving 12 bases between. This CDR3 has 13 amino acids. The CDR3 DNA is TGTGCCAGTAGTACCAGGGTAGGCGCTGAAGCTTTCTTT. Amino acid sequence: CASSTRVGAEAFF.

This clone occurred a few times. The chain has TRBV27 and TRBJ2-7; 8 positions agree with TRBD1. Trimming at V came to 6 bases and at J to 6 bases, leaving 13 bases not matched to a gene. This CDR3 has 15 residues. Germline lookup yields CDR1 MNHEY and CDR2 SMNVEV (reference sequence). The CDR3 nucleotides are TGTGCCAGCAGCCAAGGTAGGACAGGGCGGGCCGAGCAGTACTTC. This translates into CASSQGRTGRAEQYF.

V usage is TRBV25-1 and J usage is TRBJ2-1, with no clear D. Germline V gene lookup returns CDR1 MGHDK and CDR2 SYGVNS. The CDR3 consists of 12 residues. V was pared by 4 bases and J by 4 bases, with 5 bases between. CDR3 residues: CASSAGYNEQFF. The CDR3 DNA sequence: TGTGCCAGCAGTGCGGGTTACAATGAGCAGTTCTTC.

The J gene is TRBJ1-1, the V gene TRBV12-5; D is unclear. Germline-derived CDR1 and CDR2 are LGHNT and FRNRAP. This CDR3 has 13 residues. V was shortened by 9 bases and J by 1 base, with 12 bases between the two germline ends. CDR3 nucleotide sequence: TGTGCTAGCTGCCCCCAGGCGAACACTGAAGCTTTCTTT. Encoded protein: CASCPQANTEAFF.

The V gene is TRBV5-1, the J gene TRBJ2-6; no firm D call. The CDR3 runs 15 residues. The V and J ends lost 1 base and 0 bases respectively, with 5 bases between them. Germline V lookup: CDR1 SGHRS, CDR2 YFSETQ. Written as DNA, the CDR3 is TGCGCCAGCAGCTTGTACAACTCTGGGGCCAACGTCCTGACTTTC. Its translation: CASSLYNSGANVLTF.

This sequence joins TRBV5-1 and TRBJ1-2; the D is unclear. Germline-derived CDR1 and CDR2 are SGHRS and YFSETQ. Trimming took off 1 base at V and 6 bases at J, with 7 bases between the two ends. This CDR3 contains 12 residues. DNA of the CDR3: TGCGCCAGCAGCTTGATTTCAGATGGCTACACCTTC. It translates to CASSLISDGYTF. The entire variable domain, with the rest obtained from reference TRBV5-1 and TRBJ1-2, is as follows: KAGVTQTPRYLIKTRGQQVTLSCSPISGHRSVSWYQQTPGQGLQFLFEYFSETQRNKGNFPGRFSGRQFSNSRSEMNVSTLELGDSALYLCASSLISDGYTFGSGTRLTVV.

The chain employs TRBV7-2 and TRBJ1-4; 10 nucleotides align to TRBD1. CDR1 SGHTA and CDR2 FQGNSA come from the germline V gene. The ends lost 5 bases at V and 2 bases at J; junction bases unmatched: 2. CDR3 size: 15 residues. The CDR3, as DNA: TGTGCCAGCAGCAGACAGGGGGCTACTAATGAAAAACTGTTTTTT. This sequence encodes CASSRQGATNEKLFF.

This clone was counted only a few times. The chain joins TRBV4-3 to TRBJ1-2; 8 bases map to TRBD1. Germline loops: CDR1 LGHNA, CDR2 YSLEER. V lost 0 bases and J lost 7; bases outside the gene matches: 10. The CDR3 totals 16 residues. This CDR3 is CASSQELGQGRRGYTF. Here the CDR3 DNA reads TGCGCCAGCAGCCAAGAACTTGGACAGGGTCGTCGTGGCTACACCTTC.

The chain combines TRBV19 with TRBJ1-1; TRBD1 might be the D (6 bases). The V gene's germline CDR1 is LNHDA and CDR2 SQIVND (reference sequence). This CDR3 comprises 13 residues. V lost 8 bases and J lost 3, with 13 bases in between. The DNA for the CDR3 is TGTGCCAGTGCCGACAGGCCCGACACTGAAGCTTTCTTT. Amino acids: CASADRPDTEAFF.

The gene calls are TRBV9 and TRBJ2-1; TRBD1 aligns across 10 bases. V gave up 3 bases and J gave up 8 bases; unmatched junction bases: 5. The CDR3 length is 14 residues. From germline, CDR1 is SGDLS and CDR2 YYNGEE. The CDR3 nucleotides are TGTGCCAGCAGCGGACAGGGGGCAGGGGATGAGCAGTTCTTC. It encodes CASSGQGAGDEQFF.

This chain links TRBV27 with TRBJ1-2; possibly TRBD1 for D (6 bases). Germline V CDR1 and CDR2: MNHEY, SMNVEV (reference sequence). V was cut by 6 bases and J by 8 bases, with 16 bases left in between. CDR3 length equals 13 residues. CDR3 sequence (DNA): TGTGCCAGCAGCTGGGGCCGGGGGGGCGGCTACACCTTC. Its translation: CASSWGRGGGYTF.

This clone has a single count. The genes are TRBV7-2 and TRBJ2-7; 7 positions match TRBD1. CDR1 and CDR2 from the germline V gene are SGHTA and FQGNSA. V lost 1 base, J lost 5 bases, and 5 bases stayed unmatched. This CDR3 region has 14 residues. The chain's CDR3 is CASSLGLGGHEQYF. The CDR3 DNA reads as TGTGCCAGCAGCTTAGGCCTAGGGGGCCACGAGCAGTACTTC.

This clone appeared a few times. The sample contains more than one DNA sequence encoding this CDR3. This chain connects TRBV6-5 to TRBJ1-1, with D unclear. Germline CDR1 is MNHEY and CDR2 is SVGAGI. The V end lost 6 bases, the J end lost 1 base, and 9 bases lay between the germline ends. The CDR3 loop spans 13 amino acids. CDR3 loop: CASSSRGNTEAFF. CDR3 bases: TGTGCCAGCAGCTCCCGGGGGAACACTGAAGCTTTCTTT.

Notes on this clone: The identical CDR3 is also encoded by other nucleotide sequences in the sample. J is TRBJ2-3 and V is TRBV9; 8 bases are a match to TRBD2. Germline-derived CDR1 and CDR2 are SGDLS and YYNGEE. The CDR3 is made up of 15 amino acids. The V and J ends lost 0 bases and 5 bases, in that order; junction bases with no gene match: 5. In DNA form, the CDR3 reads TGTGCCAGCAGCGTAGGAGGCGGGGGGCGAGATACGCAGTATTTT. Its translation is CASSVGGGGRDTQYF.

CDR3 nucleotides: TGCGCCAGCAGCCATGAAACCCCTGGGGACAGGGGCGATCAGCCCCAGCATTTT. As protein: CASSHETPGDRGDQPQHF. The rearrangement joins TRBV4-1 to TRBJ1-5; TRBD1 matches 10 bases. The CDR3 length is 18 residues. Looked up from germline, CDR1 is MGHRA and CDR2 is YSYEKL. The V segment lost 3 bases and the J segment 5 bases; nucleotides outside the gene matches: 13.